This T cell receptor beta chain is from a study of Ad26.COV2.S vaccination and SARS-CoV-2 variants. Study-level information: Each vaccinee took Ad26.COV2.S intramuscularly, once or twice 56 days apart.

CDR1 and CDR2 from the germline V gene are SNHLY and FYNNEI. The V end was cut by 5 bases, the J end by 0 bases, with 11 bases between. The CDR3 sequence is 15 residues long. The table came from immunoSEQ multiplex PCR; TCRdb's copy has only in-frame clones and leaves some out. The table lists 350,000 to 500,000 clones, 90% of them singletons. The treatment here: some 20 received Ad26.COV2.S at low or high dose, single or two shots; a few received placebo; per-sample allocation not given. Collection of the samples took place on day 63 after the first injection of vaccine or placebo. This chain connects TRBV2 to TRBJ1-3; D gene uncertain. The sequencing here drew on peripheral blood, taken in a trial of Ad26.COV2.S vaccine versus placebo. The receptor was isolated from a person aged 18-60 years who received the Ad26.COV2.S COVID-19 vaccine or a placebo. The CDR3 DNA sequence: TGTGCCAGCAGTCCGGACGCCAGCTCTGGAAACACCATATATTTT. This sequence encodes CASSPDASSGNTIYF.